Following are 9 T cell receptor beta chains from one sample sequenced in a study of CXCR3-negative and CXCR3-positive naive CD8 T cells. The study made its TRB cDNA libraries by 5' RACE, adding UMI labels. TCRdb reprocessed the 5' RACE reads and stores each CDR3 protein as one record, lacking DNA. The sample has 100,000 to 150,000 distinct CDR3 sequences; the top ten hold 0.45% to 0.55%. Sequenced sample: naive CXCR3- CD8+ T cells from blood. The subset denotes: CD45RO-CCR7+CD27+CD95- naive CD8+ T cells lacking CXCR3 (TNR3-). These receptors were obtained from a human donor in good health. Some clones in this sample may be carry-over from other donors' samples.

This chain uses TRBV4-2 with TRBJ2-1; TCRdb's D call, TRBD1, is unchecked because there is no DNA. The germline gives CDR1 LGHNA, CDR2 YNFKEQ. The CDR3 loop spans 14 amino acids. The CDR3 sequence is CASSQGDSPNEQFF.

The V gene is TRBV4-3, the J gene TRBJ2-1. The CDR3 loop spans 16 amino acids. CDR1 is LGHNA, CDR2 YSLEER, per germline. The CDR3 reads CASSQAAGSSYNEQFF.

CDR3 region: CARRTGPENTEAFF. The V gene is TRBV6-5, the J gene TRBJ1-1; TCRdb picks TRBD1, but there is no DNA to check that call. Germline V CDR1 and CDR2: MNHEY, SVGAGI. This CDR3 comprises 14 residues.

The chain joins TRBV12-3 or TRBV12-4 to TRBJ2-2. The CDR3 loop spans 13 amino acids. CDR3 region: CASSFGFTGELFF.

This rearrangement joins TRBV9 to TRBJ2-2; TCRdb gives TRBD2 as the D gene, but with no DNA this cannot be confirmed. CDR3 length equals 15 residues. Germline-derived CDR1 and CDR2 are SGDLS and YYNGEE. The CDR3 here is CASSVDAGSSGELFF.

This chain links TRBV6-2 or TRBV6-3 with TRBJ2-1; absent DNA, TCRdb's TRBD2 call cannot be checked. The CDR3 runs to 17 residues. In germline, CDR1 is MNHEY, CDR2 SVGEGT. The CDR3 protein is CASGPGLAGGPGNEQFF.

The chain joins TRBV7-6 to TRBJ2-1; no DNA is available, so the TRBD1 call from TCRdb remains unchecked. Germline assignment: CDR1 SGHVS and CDR2 FNYEAQ. The CDR3 is 11 residues long. CDR3 region: CASTSGTEQFF.

V gene TRBV4-3 combines with J gene TRBJ2-7; the TRBD1 assignment by TCRdb is unverifiable without DNA. Per the germline V gene, CDR1 is LGHNA and CDR2 is YSLEER. The CDR3 totals 15 residues. The CDR3 spells CASSQTVQGVGEQYF.

The rearrangement links TRBV12-3 or TRBV12-4 to TRBJ2-2; the TCRdb call, TRBD2, lacks DNA for checking. This CDR3 comprises 15 residues. The CDR3 spells CASTFGRMNTGELFF.